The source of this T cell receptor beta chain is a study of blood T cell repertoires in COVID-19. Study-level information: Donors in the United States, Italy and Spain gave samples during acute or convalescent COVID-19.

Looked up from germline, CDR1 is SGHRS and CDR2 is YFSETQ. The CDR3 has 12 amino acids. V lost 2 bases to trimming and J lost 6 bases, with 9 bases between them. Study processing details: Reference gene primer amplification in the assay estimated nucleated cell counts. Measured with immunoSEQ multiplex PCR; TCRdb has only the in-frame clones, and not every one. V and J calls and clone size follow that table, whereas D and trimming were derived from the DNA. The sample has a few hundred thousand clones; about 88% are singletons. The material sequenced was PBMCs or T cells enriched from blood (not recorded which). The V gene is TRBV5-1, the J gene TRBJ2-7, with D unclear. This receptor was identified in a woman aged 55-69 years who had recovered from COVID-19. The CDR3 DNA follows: TGCGCCAGCAGCTTCTCCCAGGCCGAGCAGTACGTC. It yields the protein CASSFSQAEQYV.